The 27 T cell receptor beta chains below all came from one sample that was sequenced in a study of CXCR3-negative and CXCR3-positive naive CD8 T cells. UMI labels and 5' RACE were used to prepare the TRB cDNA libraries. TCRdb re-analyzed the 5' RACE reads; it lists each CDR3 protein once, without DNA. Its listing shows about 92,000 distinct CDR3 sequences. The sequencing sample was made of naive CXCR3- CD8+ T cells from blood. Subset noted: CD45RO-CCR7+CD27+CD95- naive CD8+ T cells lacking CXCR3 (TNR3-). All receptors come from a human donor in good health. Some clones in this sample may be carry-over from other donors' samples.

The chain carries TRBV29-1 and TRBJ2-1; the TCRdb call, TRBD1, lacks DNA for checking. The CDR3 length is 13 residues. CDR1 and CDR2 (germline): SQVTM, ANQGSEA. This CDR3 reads CSGQGQGVNEQFF.

CDR3 amino acids: CATKGESTDTQYF. The chain has TRBV15 and TRBJ2-3. The CDR3 length is 13 residues. Germline lookup yields CDR1 LNHNV and CDR2 YYDKDF (reference sequence).

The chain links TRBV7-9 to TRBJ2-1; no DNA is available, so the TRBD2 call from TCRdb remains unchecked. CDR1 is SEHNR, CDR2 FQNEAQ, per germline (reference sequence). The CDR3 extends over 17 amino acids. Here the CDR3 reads CASIPPTGPSGRAEQFF. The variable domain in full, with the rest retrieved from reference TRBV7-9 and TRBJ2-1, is DTGVSQNPRHKITKRGQNVTFRCDPISEHNRLYWYRQTLGQGPEFLTYFQNEAQLEKSRLLSDRFSAERPKGSFSTLEIQRTEQGDSAMYLCASIPPTGPSGRAEQFFGPGTRLTVL.

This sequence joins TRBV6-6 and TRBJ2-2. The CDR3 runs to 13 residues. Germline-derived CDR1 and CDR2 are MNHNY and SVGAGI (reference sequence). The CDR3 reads CASSSIGTGELFF.

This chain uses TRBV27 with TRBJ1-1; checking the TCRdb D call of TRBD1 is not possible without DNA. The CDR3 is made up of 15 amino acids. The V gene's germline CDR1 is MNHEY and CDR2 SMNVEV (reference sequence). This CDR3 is CASSTHPPGGAEAFF.

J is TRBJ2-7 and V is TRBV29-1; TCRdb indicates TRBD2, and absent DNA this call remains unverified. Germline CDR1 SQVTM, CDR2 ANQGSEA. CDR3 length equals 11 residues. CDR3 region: CSGGGLNEQYF.

The CDR3 here is CASSLPRDTHYGYTF. The rearrangement uses TRBV28 and TRBJ1-2; lacking DNA, the TRBD1 call made by TCRdb goes unchecked. CDR3 length: 15 residues. Per germline, CDR1 MDHEN and CDR2 SYDVKM.

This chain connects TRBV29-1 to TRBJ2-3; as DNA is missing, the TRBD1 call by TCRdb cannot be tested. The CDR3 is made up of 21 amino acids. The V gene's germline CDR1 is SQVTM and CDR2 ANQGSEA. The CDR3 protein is CSVEDTRQGRRRGDRTDTQYF.

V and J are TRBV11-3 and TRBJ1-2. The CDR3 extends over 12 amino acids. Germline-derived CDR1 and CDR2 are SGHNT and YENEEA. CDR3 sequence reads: CASSLGAEGYTF.

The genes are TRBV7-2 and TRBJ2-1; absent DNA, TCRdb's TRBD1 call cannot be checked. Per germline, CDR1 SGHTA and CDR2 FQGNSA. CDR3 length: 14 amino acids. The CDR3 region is CASSLVVGTSEQFF.

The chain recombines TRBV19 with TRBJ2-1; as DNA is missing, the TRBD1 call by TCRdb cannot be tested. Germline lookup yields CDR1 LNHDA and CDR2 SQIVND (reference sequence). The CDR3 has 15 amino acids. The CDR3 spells CASRKTGTHYNEQFF.

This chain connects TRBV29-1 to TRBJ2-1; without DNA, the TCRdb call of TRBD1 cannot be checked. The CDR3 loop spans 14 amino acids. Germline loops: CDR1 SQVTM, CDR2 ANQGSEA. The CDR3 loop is CSVDWDLAYNEQFF.

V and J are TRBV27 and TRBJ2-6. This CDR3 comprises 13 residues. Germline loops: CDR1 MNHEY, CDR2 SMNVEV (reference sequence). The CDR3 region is CASSRSGANVLTF.

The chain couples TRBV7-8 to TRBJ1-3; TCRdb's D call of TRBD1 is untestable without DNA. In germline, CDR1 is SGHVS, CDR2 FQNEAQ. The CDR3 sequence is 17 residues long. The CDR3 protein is CASSLGLQGFSGNTIYF.

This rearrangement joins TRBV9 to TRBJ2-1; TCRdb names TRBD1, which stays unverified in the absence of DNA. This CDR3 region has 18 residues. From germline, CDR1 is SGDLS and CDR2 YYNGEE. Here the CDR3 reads CASSPSPASLLFYNEQFF.

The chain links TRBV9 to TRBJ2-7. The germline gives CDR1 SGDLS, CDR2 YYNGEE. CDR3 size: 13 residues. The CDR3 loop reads CASSVAPTYEQYF.

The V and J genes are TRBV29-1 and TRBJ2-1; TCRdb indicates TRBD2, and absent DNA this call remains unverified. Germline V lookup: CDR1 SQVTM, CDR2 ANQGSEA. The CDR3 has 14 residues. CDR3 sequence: CSVEDLADYNEQFF.

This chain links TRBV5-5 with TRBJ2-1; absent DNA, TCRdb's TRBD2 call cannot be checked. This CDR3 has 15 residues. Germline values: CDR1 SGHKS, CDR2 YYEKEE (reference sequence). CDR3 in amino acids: CASCRDWSSYNEQFF.

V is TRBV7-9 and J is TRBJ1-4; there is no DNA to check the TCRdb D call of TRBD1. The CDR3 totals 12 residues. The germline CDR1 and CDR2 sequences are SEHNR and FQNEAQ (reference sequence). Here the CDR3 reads CASSLGSPKLFF.

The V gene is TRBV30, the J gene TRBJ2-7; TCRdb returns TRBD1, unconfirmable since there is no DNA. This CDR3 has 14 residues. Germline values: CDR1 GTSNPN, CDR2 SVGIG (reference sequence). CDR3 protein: CAWSPGTGVNEQYF.

The CDR3 is CASSLVYAGGPGSEQFF. The V and J genes are TRBV5-1 and TRBJ2-1; no DNA is available, so the TRBD2 call from TCRdb remains unchecked. There are 17 residues in the CDR3. Germline V gene lookup returns CDR1 SGHRS and CDR2 YFSETQ.

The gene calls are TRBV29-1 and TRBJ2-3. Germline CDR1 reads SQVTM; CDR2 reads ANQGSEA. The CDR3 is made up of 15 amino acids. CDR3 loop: CSVGVGGPTTDTQYF.

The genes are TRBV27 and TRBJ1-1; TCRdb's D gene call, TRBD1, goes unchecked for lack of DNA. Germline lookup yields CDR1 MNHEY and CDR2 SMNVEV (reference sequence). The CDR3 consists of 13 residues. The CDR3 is CASSSLDSTEAFF.

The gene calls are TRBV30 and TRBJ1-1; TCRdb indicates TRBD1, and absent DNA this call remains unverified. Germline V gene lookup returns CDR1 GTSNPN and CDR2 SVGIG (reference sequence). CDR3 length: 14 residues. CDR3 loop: CAWSATPWGTEAFF.

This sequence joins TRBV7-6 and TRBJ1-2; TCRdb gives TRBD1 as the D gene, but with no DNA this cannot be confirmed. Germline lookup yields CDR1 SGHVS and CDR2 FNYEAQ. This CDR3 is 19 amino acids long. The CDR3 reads CASSQDPGQGPGGDYGYTF.

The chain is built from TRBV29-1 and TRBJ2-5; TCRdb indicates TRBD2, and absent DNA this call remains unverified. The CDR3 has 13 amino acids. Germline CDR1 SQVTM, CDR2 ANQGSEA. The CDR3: CSVFGSGVETQYF.

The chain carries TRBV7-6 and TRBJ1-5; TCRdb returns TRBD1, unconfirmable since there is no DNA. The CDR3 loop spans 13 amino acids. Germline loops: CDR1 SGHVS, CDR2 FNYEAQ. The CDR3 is CASSPGQGLIKHF.